This T cell receptor beta chain was documented in a study of T cells after yellow fever vaccination. Study-level points and caveats: Re-detected after boosting: most primary clones, almost 97% of CD4 and about 90% of CD8. There was a possibility that FACS-sorted repertoires contained abundant clonotypes contaminating from the bulk population. Some clonotypes, a small share, were shared between CD4 and CD8 compartments.

TCRdb fed the 5' RACE reads into MiXCR, producing one record per CDR3 protein. The sample includes some 350,000 distinct CDR3 sequences, under 14% of them seen just once. On this clonotype itself: The antigen is undetermined. A much larger clone is a single base away; this may be a read error.

The sample consisted of PBMCs, taken on the day of the first yellow fever vaccination. This sequence was found in a man younger than 35 who received the YFV17D yellow fever vaccine.

CDR3: CASSRPGTGLYGFTF. The CDR3 bases are TGTGCCAGCAGCCGTCCCGGGACAGGGCTCTATGGCTTCACCTTC. The gene calls are TRBV12-3 or TRBV12-4 and TRBJ1-2; 9 positions agree with TRBD1. This CDR3 comprises 15 residues.